This T cell receptor (beta chain) was identified in a study of CD8+ T cells in alopecia areata. Study-level points and caveats: On tofacitinib, scalp clonality and expanded CD8+ clones among top 100 fell significantly.

Treatment in this sample: oral pan-JAK inhibitor, 5-10 mg twice daily. Alopecia areata patients provided lesional scalp punch biopsies and peripheral blood, both collected for the study. In regard to this clone: Its cognate antigen is unknown.

CDR1 and CDR2 (germline): ENHRY, SYGVKD. CDR3 size: 17 residues. Unmatched junction bases numbered 6, after V lost 0 bases and J lost 2 bases. As the sequencing template, cDNA was produced by extracting RNA and reverse transcribing it. Profiled with immunoSEQ multiplex PCR; TCRdb holds only in-frame clones, not every one. The sample gives under 20,000 clones, over 50% of which show up once; 8% to 10% is in the top ten. The clonotype was recovered from a human donor with alopecia areata. The input for sequencing was skin, taken at week 4, from a patient treated with tofacitinib. The chain employs TRBV10-3 and TRBJ1-2, with 10 nucleotides matching TRBD1. The CDR3: CAISESDPGQGNYGYTF. The CDR3 nucleotides are TGTGCCATCAGTGAGTCGGACCCGGGACAGGGGAACTATGGCTACACCTTC.